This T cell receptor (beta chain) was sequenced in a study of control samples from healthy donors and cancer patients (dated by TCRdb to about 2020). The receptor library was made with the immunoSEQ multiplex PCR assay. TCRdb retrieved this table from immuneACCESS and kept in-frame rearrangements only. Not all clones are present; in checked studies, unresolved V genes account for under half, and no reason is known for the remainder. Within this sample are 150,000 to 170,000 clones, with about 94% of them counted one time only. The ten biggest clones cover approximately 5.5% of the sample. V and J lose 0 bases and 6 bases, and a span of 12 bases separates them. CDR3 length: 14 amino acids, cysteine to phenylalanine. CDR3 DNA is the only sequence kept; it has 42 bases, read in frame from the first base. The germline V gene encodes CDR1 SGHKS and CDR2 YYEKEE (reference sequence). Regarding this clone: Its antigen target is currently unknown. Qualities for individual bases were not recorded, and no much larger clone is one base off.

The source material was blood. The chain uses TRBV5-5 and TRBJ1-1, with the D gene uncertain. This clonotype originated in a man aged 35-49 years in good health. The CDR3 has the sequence CASSLAVTAAEAFF. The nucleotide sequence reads TGTGCCAGCAGCTTGGCGGTAACGGCGGCTGAAGCTTTCTTT.